This record covers a single T cell receptor beta chain. Its antigen has not been determined. Per-base quality was not reported, and no clone a single base away is much larger than it. The CDR3 contains 16 residues, cysteine and phenylalanine counted. Just CDR3 DNA is preserved here, 48 bases in frame from base 1. After removal of 3 bases from V and 9 bases from J, the junction retains 8 bases not matched to a gene. The germline V gene gives CDR1 as LGHNA and CDR2 as YSLEER. These data belong to a study of T cell responses to AZD1222 COVID-19 vaccine (dated by TCRdb to the early 2020s). For the study in its entirety: TCR sequencing covered 233 trial participants: 200 to 220 given two doses of AZD1222 and 26 given two doses of MenACWY control vaccine. Trial participants were enrolled by age into subgroups of 18-55, 56-69 and 70-plus years, and roughly 150, 30 and 60 TCR-sequenced participants, respectively, were included in these subgroups.

The time point label corresponds to: sample from adult after SARS-CoV-2 infection, after symptom onset. A couple of convalescent COVID-19 patients, sampled after symptom onset from adults with prior SARS-CoV-2 infection, were also TCR-sequenced for comparison. The CDR3 regions of human TCRbeta chains were subjected to immunosequencing. Turning to the authors' computational methods: Repertoire TCRs were matched against a reference library of SARS-CoV-2-specific TCRs generated with the MIRA antigen-specificity platform. Breadth was defined as the fraction of unique TCRs that were SARS-CoV-2-associated, and depth was defined as the fraction of total T cells that were SARS-CoV-2-associated. Each spike-specific TCR was assigned to its reactive spike region and to a CD4 or CD8 class using the MIRA data. Log10-transformed breadth and depth values were compared by one-way ANOVA with Sidak's multiple comparisons tests. Held by TCRdb, this immuneACCESS table contains in-frame sequences only and omits some clones. Under half of the omission traces to an unresolved V gene where checked; the cause of the rest is unknown. Clone size and the V and J calls come from that table; the DNA yielded D and trimming. A total of 150,000 to 160,000 clones appear in this sample, 70% to 90% of them only once. Over 6% of the sample is held by the ten biggest clonotypes.

On the study overall, not on this receptor specifically: Participants were mostly white British, with more females than males. The authors suggested clonal diversity may have been underestimated. CD4 TCRs associated with the vaccine covered the entire spike protein, and the dominant responses were in regions 160-218 and 743-854. Only six AZD1222 recipients were SARS-CoV-2 seropositive at baseline, limiting conclusions about previously exposed vaccinees. After two AZD1222 doses, both the breadth and the depth of spike-specific TCRs were significantly higher than at day 0 and than in MenACWY recipients. Nearly half of unique spike-specific TCRs reportedly recognized epitopes outside regions mutated in the B.1.351 and B.1.1.7 variants. The 56-69-year group was small, and its depth increase did not reach significance, likely because of low power. Because no day 14 peak-response samples were available, the repertoires could be characterized only after the peak T cell response.

Sequencing used peripheral blood, obtained after recovery from COVID-19. The V and J segments used are TRBV4-3 and TRBJ1-6, and TRBD1 aligns with 10 junction nucleotides. The sequence was collected from an adult who had recovered from COVID-19. The CDR3 reads CASSHAGTGDTSPLHF. The DNA sequence is as follows: TGCGCCAGCAGCCATGCCGGGACAGGGGATACTTCACCCCTCCACTTT.